The clone carrying this TCR beta chain was counted between two and nine times. The data were obtained in a study of T-cell reconstitution after alpha-beta-depleted transplantation in children. Germline V gene data show CDR1 as SGHNT and CDR2 as YYREEE (reference sequence). V gave up 3 bases and J gave up 5 bases; unmatched junction bases: 7. This CDR3 region has 15 residues. Construction of the TCRbeta library involved unique molecular identifiers. TCRdb re-derived calls from the PCR reads in MiXCR, one entry per CDR3 protein. The repertoire holds a few hundred thousand distinct CDR3 sequences, with 18% as singletons.

The chain employs TRBV5-4 and TRBJ2-1, with TRBD1 matching over 8 bases. The specimen comprised PBMCs from the stem cell graft donor, sampled from the stem cell graft. The sequence was collected from a human donor who donated a stem cell graft to a child with acute lymphoblastic leukemia. The CDR3, as DNA: TGTGCCAGCAGCTCCCTGGACAGGGTCCACAATGAGCAGTTCTTC. It is translated as CASSSLDRVHNEQFF.